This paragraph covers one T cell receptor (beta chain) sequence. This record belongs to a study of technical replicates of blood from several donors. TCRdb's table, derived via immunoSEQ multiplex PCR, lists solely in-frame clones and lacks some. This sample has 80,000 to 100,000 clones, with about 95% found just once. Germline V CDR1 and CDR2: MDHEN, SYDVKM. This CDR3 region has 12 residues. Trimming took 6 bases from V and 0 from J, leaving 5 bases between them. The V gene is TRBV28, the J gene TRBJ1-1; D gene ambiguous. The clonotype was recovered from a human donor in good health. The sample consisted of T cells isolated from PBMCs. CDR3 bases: TGTGCCAGCAGCTTCCTGAACACTGAAGCTTTCTTT. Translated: CASSFLNTEAFF.